The source of this T cell receptor (beta chain) is a study of T cell repertoires in cytomegalovirus infection. Looking at the study overall: Recently identified HLA-C-restricted CMV epitopes were among the peptides used. Signatures in public TCR beta sequences pointed to both CMV infection and matching HLA type.

In its sample, this clonotype was seen a few times. Antigen: not known. Deletions cut 2 bases from V and 5 bases from J, with 13 bases between. The CDR3 contains 15 residues. The germline V gene encodes CDR1 GTSNPN and CDR2 SVGIG (reference sequence). TCRdb re-analysed the reads in MiXCR, keeping a single row per CDR3 protein. Among hundreds of thousands of distinct CDR3 sequences listed, roughly 30% were seen once. The rearrangement joins TRBV30 to TRBJ1-6; no reliable D call. The sequences come from cultured PBMCs, collected from culture after CMV antigen stimulation. The receptor comes from a human donor in good health (CMV status not recorded). Some clones in this sample may be carry-over from other donors' samples. CDR3 in DNA: TGTGCCTGGAGTAAGGAGGTTTGGAATAATTCACCCCTCCACTTT. Its translation is CAWSKEVWNNSPLHF.